This T cell receptor (beta chain) stems from a study of CD8+CD57+ T cells in acquired aplastic anemia. For CDR3 and TCR beta VDJ profiling, genomic DNA was the template used. TCRdb ran MiXCR on the reads and lists one entry per CDR3 protein. There are 150,000 to 200,000 distinct CDR3 sequences in the sample; 64% occur only once, and more than 45% lies in the top ten. CDR1 and CDR2 (germline): MGHDK, SYGVNS. CDR3 size: 15 residues. Between the trimmed V and J ends, which lost 3 bases and 1 base, there was a span of 13 bases. The chain is built from TRBV25-1 and TRBJ2-7; the D is unclear. Sequencing was done on a sample of sorted CD4+, CD8+, or CD8+CD57+ T cells (not recorded which) from PBMCs. The clonotype was recovered from a human donor with severe aplastic anemia or a healthy control (not recorded which). The CDR3 region has the DNA TGTGCCAGCAGTGATAAGCAGGTTTGGTCCTACGAGCAGTACTTC. This encodes CASSDKQVWSYEQYF.